This T cell receptor beta chain appears in the sequencing data of a study of identical twins. The CDR3 loop spans 14 amino acids. Germline CDR1 MNHEY, CDR2 SMNVEV (reference sequence). With 4 bases clipped from V and 8 bases from J, the junction kept 10 bases outside the gene matches. Template switching supplied a universal primer site; unique molecular identifiers were carried on the cDNA. From the 5' RACE reads, TCRdb called clonotypes with MiXCR, one entry per CDR3 protein. The data show about 390,000 distinct CDR3 sequences, 9% to 10% seen once. The chain employs TRBV27 and TRBJ1-2, with TRBD1 matching 7 bases. The source material was naive T cells sorted from blood. This sequence originates from a woman in her 50s in good health. CDR3 DNA: TGTGCCAGCAGTTCTCGGGGACAGCTGAAAGGCTACACCTTC. This gives the protein CASSSRGQLKGYTF.